This T cell receptor beta chain stems from a study of cytomegalovirus exposure and HLA in healthy donors. Study-level findings and limits: TCR beta V- and J-gene trimming, according to a later analysis, was linked to a missense DCLRE1C variant.

The CDR3 loop spans 13 amino acids. Germline V gives CDR1 SGHTA, CDR2 FQGNSA. It was with 60 Vbeta and 13 Jbeta primers that the PCR ran. Some clones are missing from TCRdb's copy, which holds only in-frame ones; the method was immunoSEQ multiplex PCR. The sample comprises hundreds of thousands of clones, 77% of which are singletons, and roughly 2.5% rests with the top ten. As concerns this clone: Its antigen is not known.

The rearrangement joins TRBV7-2 to TRBJ2-5, with a weak D call TRBD1 (6 bases). The DNA end lines up better with TRBJ2-7; the J call may be wrong. The sequence derives from a woman aged 55-69 years in good health and CMV-seropositive. The specimen was PBMCs. CDR3 in amino acids: CASSPQGFYEQYF. The CDR3 DNA reads as TGTGCCAGCAGCCCACAGGGATTTTACGAGCAGTACTTC.